This is a list of T cell receptor beta chains from one sample in a study of T cells in narcolepsy. Using immunoSEQ multiplex PCR, the repertoire was profiled, and TCRdb retains in-frame clones only, with some absent. The sample holds about 27,000 clones, roughly 86% seen once. Sequences were obtained from CD45RA- memory CD4+ T cells from PBMCs. These receptors all stem from a human donor with narcolepsy. CDR3s include the opening cysteine and the closing phenylalanine or tryptophan. D genes are given only for firm matches. Size is stated for part of the rows, as once, few or many counts, or as a class when the clone is expanded.

clone_size: once; d_call: TRBD1; v_call: TRBV10-2; cdr3_length: 14; j_call: TRBJ1-1; cdr3_nt: TGCGCCAGCAGGCCCCGCGCAGGGGGATCTGAAGCTTTCTTT; cdr3_aa: CASRPRAGGSEAFF
clone_size: .; d_call: .; v_call: TRBV5-8; cdr3_length: 13; j_call: TRBJ2-7; cdr3_nt: TGTGCCAGCAGCCTGGGACCCGCTATCGAGCAGTACTTC; cdr3_aa: CASSLGPAIEQYF
clone_size: medium-sized; d_call: .; v_call: TRBV19; cdr3_length: 13; j_call: TRBJ2-1; cdr3_nt: TGTGCCAGTAGCGGACAGCTCTACAATGAGCAGTTCTTC; cdr3_aa: CASSGQLYNEQFF
clone_size: .; d_call: .; v_call: TRBV14; cdr3_length: 15; j_call: TRBJ1-4; cdr3_nt: TGTGCCAGCAGCCAACCGGGACGCTGGAATGAAAAACTGTTTTTT; cdr3_aa: CASSQPGRWNEKLFF
clone_size: few; d_call: TRBD2; v_call: TRBV5-4; cdr3_length: 17; j_call: TRBJ2-2; cdr3_nt: TGTGCCAGCAGCTTGGAGGCTAGCGGGGGGGCCTCCGGGGAGCTGTTTTTT; cdr3_aa: CASSLEASGGASGELFF
clone_size: once; d_call: .; v_call: TRBV13; cdr3_length: 14; j_call: TRBJ1-5; cdr3_nt: TGTGCTAGCAGCTTAAGGGGAAGCAATCAGCCCCAGCATTTT; cdr3_aa: CASSLRGSNQPQHF
clone_size: once; d_call: .; v_call: TRBV13; cdr3_length: 11; j_call: TRBJ1-1; cdr3_nt: TGTGCCAGCAGCTTAGGATCTGAAGCTTTCTTT; cdr3_aa: CASSLGSEAFF
clone_size: .; d_call: .; v_call: TRBV15; cdr3_length: 13; j_call: TRBJ2-1; cdr3_nt: TGTGCCACGACCGCAGGGGCATACAATGAGCAGTTCTTC; cdr3_aa: CATTAGAYNEQFF
clone_size: .; d_call: TRBD1; v_call: TRBV6-5; cdr3_length: 15; j_call: TRBJ1-6; cdr3_nt: TGTGCCAGCAGGGGGGCAGGGGGAAATAATTCACCCCTCCACTTT; cdr3_aa: CASRGAGGNNSPLHF
clone_size: .; d_call: .; v_call: TRBV5-1; cdr3_length: 14; j_call: TRBJ1-1; cdr3_nt: TGCGCCAGCAGCTTGGCCGGGGGGAGCACTGAAGCTTTCTTT; cdr3_aa: CASSLAGGSTEAFF
clone_size: .; d_call: .; v_call: TRBV5-1; cdr3_length: 14; j_call: TRBJ2-1; cdr3_nt: TGCGCCAGCAGCTCATCGGCAACCTACAATGAGCAGTTCTTC; cdr3_aa: CASSSSATYNEQFF
clone_size: .; d_call: TRBD1; v_call: TRBV28; cdr3_length: 14; j_call: TRBJ1-3; cdr3_nt: TGTGCCAGCATAAAGGGGACAGGGGCAAACACCATATATTTT; cdr3_aa: CASIKGTGANTIYF
clone_size: .; d_call: .; v_call: TRBV29-1; cdr3_length: 12; j_call: TRBJ2-5; cdr3_nt: TGCAGCGCCGCTGGGGGCCAAGAGACCCAGTACTTC; cdr3_aa: CSAAGGQETQYF
clone_size: .; d_call: TRBD1; v_call: TRBV11-2; cdr3_length: 14; j_call: TRBJ2-1; cdr3_nt: TGTGCCAGCAGCTATGGGACAGGGGTCAATGAGCAGTTCTTC; cdr3_aa: CASSYGTGVNEQFF
clone_size: few; d_call: TRBD1; v_call: TRBV29-1; cdr3_length: 13; j_call: TRBJ2-3; cdr3_nt: TGCAGCGCAGACACAGGGGGCACAGATACGCAGTATTTT; cdr3_aa: CSADTGGTDTQYF
clone_size: .; d_call: .; v_call: TRBV18; cdr3_length: 16; j_call: TRBJ2-5; cdr3_nt: TGTGCCAGCTCACCTAACACCGGCGGGCTTGGAGAGACCCAGTACTTC; cdr3_aa: CASSPNTGGLGETQYF
clone_size: .; d_call: .; v_call: TRBV5-1; cdr3_length: 15; j_call: TRBJ2-6; cdr3_nt: TGCGCCAGCACCTCTGGGGGCTCTGGGGCCAACGTCCTGACTTTC; cdr3_aa: CASTSGGSGANVLTF
clone_size: .; d_call: TRBD1; v_call: TRBV19; cdr3_length: 17; j_call: TRBJ1-5; cdr3_nt: TGTGCCAGTACCGGACAGGGCGGTTCAAATAGCAATCAGCCCCAGCATTTT; cdr3_aa: CASTGQGGSNSNQPQHF
clone_size: .; d_call: .; v_call: TRBV7-2; cdr3_length: 15; j_call: TRBJ1-1; cdr3_nt: TGTGCCAGCAGCCCCCAAGTGACTCTGCTCACTGAAGCTTTCTTT; cdr3_aa: CASSPQVTLLTEAFF
clone_size: .; d_call: TRBD1; v_call: TRBV4-1; cdr3_length: 15; j_call: TRBJ1-1; cdr3_nt: TGCGCCAGCAGCCCGACTGACAGGGAACGCACTGAAGCTTTCTTT; cdr3_aa: CASSPTDRERTEAFF
clone_size: .; d_call: .; v_call: TRBV28; cdr3_length: 14; j_call: TRBJ1-5; cdr3_nt: TGTGCCAGCAGTTCCGGACATCTTGATCAGCCCCAGCATTTT; cdr3_aa: CASSSGHLDQPQHF
clone_size: .; d_call: .; v_call: TRBV29-1; cdr3_length: 15; j_call: TRBJ1-1; cdr3_nt: TGCAGCGTCGAGAGTCAGGGTCGGGGTTTGTCTGAAGCTTTCTTT; cdr3_aa: CSVESQGRGLSEAFF
clone_size: .; d_call: .; v_call: TRBV6-1; cdr3_length: 13; j_call: TRBJ1-2; cdr3_nt: TGTGCCAGCAGTTTGGGGGCGTACTATGGCTACACCTTC; cdr3_aa: CASSLGAYYGYTF
clone_size: .; d_call: .; v_call: TRBV5-1; cdr3_length: 14; j_call: TRBJ1-2; cdr3_nt: TGCGCCAGCAGCCCCCCTCAGGAAGGCTATGGCTACACCTTC; cdr3_aa: CASSPPQEGYGYTF
clone_size: .; d_call: TRBD2; v_call: TRBV14; cdr3_length: 17; j_call: TRBJ2-5; cdr3_nt: TGTGCCAGCAGCCAAGATGCTGGCGGGGGGCCTCAAGAGACCCAGTACTTC; cdr3_aa: CASSQDAGGGPQETQYF
clone_size: .; d_call: .; v_call: TRBV18; cdr3_length: 15; j_call: TRBJ1-5; cdr3_nt: TGTGCCAGCTCACCACCGGGCGATAGCAATCAGCCCCAGCATTTT; cdr3_aa: CASSPPGDSNQPQHF
clone_size: .; d_call: .; v_call: TRBV29-1; cdr3_length: 11; j_call: TRBJ1-1; cdr3_nt: TGCAGCGTTACGTCTTCCACTGAAGCTTTCTTT; cdr3_aa: CSVTSSTEAFF
clone_size: .; d_call: .; v_call: TRBV27; cdr3_length: 13; j_call: TRBJ1-2; cdr3_nt: TGTGCCAGCAGTAACAGGGCCGATTATGGCTACACCTTC; cdr3_aa: CASSNRADYGYTF
clone_size: .; d_call: .; v_call: TRBV7-2; cdr3_length: 12; j_call: TRBJ1-5; cdr3_nt: TGTGCCAGCAGCTTAGGAGGACAGCCCCAGCATTTT; cdr3_aa: CASSLGGQPQHF
clone_size: .; d_call: .; v_call: TRBV6-5; cdr3_length: 12; j_call: TRBJ1-1; cdr3_nt: TGTGCCAGCAGTTCCGGTTACACTGAAGCTTTCTTT; cdr3_aa: CASSSGYTEAFF
clone_size: .; d_call: TRBD2; v_call: TRBV2; cdr3_length: 14; j_call: TRBJ2-5; cdr3_nt: TGTGCCAGCAACCGAGCGGGGGCCGCGTGGGAGCAGTACTTC; cdr3_aa: CASNRAGAAWEQYF
clone_size: .; d_call: TRBD1; v_call: TRBV5-1; cdr3_length: 16; j_call: TRBJ2-5; cdr3_nt: TGCGCCAGCAGCTCCGGGACAGGGATGGCAGTGGAGACCCAGTACTTC; cdr3_aa: CASSSGTGMAVETQYF
clone_size: .; d_call: .; v_call: TRBV7-9; cdr3_length: 18; j_call: TRBJ1-1; cdr3_nt: TGTGCCAGCAGCTTCGACCCTAGGGGGAGGGGCATCAACACTGAAGCTTTCTTT; cdr3_aa: CASSFDPRGRGINTEAFF
clone_size: .; d_call: .; v_call: TRBV19; cdr3_length: 13; j_call: TRBJ1-5; cdr3_nt: TGTGCCAGTAGTCCGCTTGGAGCCCAGCCCCAGCATTTT; cdr3_aa: CASSPLGAQPQHF
clone_size: .; d_call: .; v_call: TRBV11-2; cdr3_length: 12; j_call: TRBJ1-4; cdr3_nt: TGTGCCAGCAGTTACAATCCCGAAAAACTGTTTTTT; cdr3_aa: CASSYNPEKLFF
clone_size: .; d_call: .; v_call: TRBV10-2; cdr3_length: 14; j_call: TRBJ2-4; cdr3_nt: TGCGCCAGCAGTGAGTCCCTGCCTGGGAACATTCAGTACTTC; cdr3_aa: CASSESLPGNIQYF
clone_size: .; d_call: TRBD1; v_call: TRBV28; cdr3_length: 15; j_call: TRBJ2-7; cdr3_nt: TGTGCCAGCAGCCCCCGGACAGGGGGCTTTGGCGAGCAGTACTTC; cdr3_aa: CASSPRTGGFGEQYF
clone_size: .; d_call: .; v_call: TRBV5-1; cdr3_length: 14; j_call: TRBJ1-5; cdr3_nt: TGCGCCAGCAGCTTGATGTCAGGCAATCAGCCCCAGCATTTT; cdr3_aa: CASSLMSGNQPQHF
clone_size: .; d_call: .; v_call: TRBV7-8; cdr3_length: 13; j_call: TRBJ2-3; cdr3_nt: TGTGCCAGCAGCTTACCAGCCCGGGATACGCAGTATTTT; cdr3_aa: CASSLPARDTQYF
clone_size: .; d_call: TRBD1; v_call: TRBV10-3; cdr3_length: 15; j_call: TRBJ1-4; cdr3_nt: TGTGCCACCCGGGACAGGAGCCCAACTAATGAAAAACTGTTTTTT; cdr3_aa: CATRDRSPTNEKLFF
clone_size: .; d_call: .; v_call: TRBV20-1; cdr3_length: 11; j_call: TRBJ1-2; cdr3_nt: TGCAGTGCTGATATAGACTATGGCTACACCTTC; cdr3_aa: CSADIDYGYTF
clone_size: .; d_call: TRBD1; v_call: TRBV5-4; cdr3_length: 18; j_call: TRBJ1-6; cdr3_nt: TGTGCCAGCAGAGCCGCCGGGACAGGGGGCTCCTATAATTCACCCCTCCACTTT; cdr3_aa: CASRAAGTGGSYNSPLHF
clone_size: .; d_call: .; v_call: TRBV6-6; cdr3_length: 11; j_call: TRBJ2-5; cdr3_nt: TGTGCCAGCAGTCGCCAAGAGACCCAGTACTTC; cdr3_aa: CASSRQETQYF
clone_size: .; d_call: TRBD2; v_call: TRBV2; cdr3_length: 15; j_call: TRBJ2-3; cdr3_nt: TGTGCCAGCAGTGAAAGGAGCGGGGGCACAGATACGCAGTATTTT; cdr3_aa: CASSERSGGTDTQYF
clone_size: .; d_call: .; v_call: TRBV14; cdr3_length: 13; j_call: TRBJ1-1; cdr3_nt: TGTGCCAGCAGCCGATCGGGGGGGGCTGGGGCTTTCTTT; cdr3_aa: CASSRSGGAGAFF
clone_size: few; d_call: .; v_call: TRBV7-9; cdr3_length: 13; j_call: TRBJ1-1; cdr3_nt: TGTGCCAGCAGCTTAGCCTGGGACACTGAAGCTTTCTTT; cdr3_aa: CASSLAWDTEAFF
clone_size: .; d_call: .; v_call: TRBV28; cdr3_length: 12; j_call: TRBJ1-4; cdr3_nt: TGTGCCAGCAGCCGGACGGGTGAAAAACTGTTTTTT; cdr3_aa: CASSRTGEKLFF
clone_size: .; d_call: .; v_call: TRBV7-7; cdr3_length: 15; j_call: TRBJ2-2; cdr3_nt: TGTGCCAGCAGCCCTTCGACAGCGAACACCGGGGAGCTGTTTTTT; cdr3_aa: CASSPSTANTGELFF
clone_size: .; d_call: TRBD1; v_call: TRBV28; cdr3_length: 15; j_call: TRBJ1-1; cdr3_nt: TGTGCCAGCAGTTTATTGGGACAGGGTGACACTGAAGCTTTCTTT; cdr3_aa: CASSLLGQGDTEAFF
clone_size: once; d_call: TRBD1; v_call: TRBV18; cdr3_length: 15; j_call: TRBJ2-5; cdr3_nt: TGTGCCAGCTCACAGCGGACAGGGGTCGAAGAGACCCAGTACTTC; cdr3_aa: CASSQRTGVEETQYF
clone_size: .; d_call: .; v_call: TRBV2; cdr3_length: 17; j_call: TRBJ1-5; cdr3_nt: TGTGCCAGCAGTGAAGTTGCTCGAACTGGGGGCAATCAGCCCCAGCATTTT; cdr3_aa: CASSEVARTGGNQPQHF
clone_size: .; d_call: .; v_call: TRBV20-1; cdr3_length: 11; j_call: TRBJ1-2; cdr3_nt: TGCAGTGCCAGCAACAACTATGGCTACACCTTC; cdr3_aa: CSASNNYGYTF
clone_size: .; d_call: .; v_call: TRBV19; cdr3_length: 13; j_call: TRBJ1-1; cdr3_nt: TGTGCCAGCCAACGGAACTTTCACACTGAAGCTTTCTTT; cdr3_aa: CASQRNFHTEAFF
clone_size: .; d_call: .; v_call: TRBV15; cdr3_length: 14; j_call: TRBJ1-1; cdr3_nt: TGTGCCACCAGCAGAGACGCTCTGCACACTGAAGCTTTCTTT; cdr3_aa: CATSRDALHTEAFF
clone_size: few; d_call: .; v_call: TRBV7-9; cdr3_length: 12; j_call: TRBJ2-2; cdr3_nt: TGTGCCAGCAGCTTGGACCCGTGGGAGCTGTTTTTT; cdr3_aa: CASSLDPWELFF
clone_size: .; d_call: .; v_call: TRBV19; cdr3_length: 15; j_call: TRBJ1-3; cdr3_nt: TGTGCCAGTAGTTCCGCCGGGACATCGGATTACACCATATATTTT; cdr3_aa: CASSSAGTSDYTIYF
clone_size: .; d_call: .; v_call: TRBV2; cdr3_length: 13; j_call: TRBJ1-2; cdr3_nt: TGTGCCAGCCTCCCGGCTAGTAACTATGGCTACACCTTC; cdr3_aa: CASLPASNYGYTF
clone_size: .; d_call: .; v_call: TRBV11-2; cdr3_length: 14; j_call: TRBJ2-6; cdr3_nt: TGTGCCAGCAGCTTAGAACTTTGGGACGACGTCCTGACTTTC; cdr3_aa: CASSLELWDDVLTF
clone_size: once; d_call: TRBD1; v_call: TRBV2; cdr3_length: 13; j_call: TRBJ1-2; cdr3_nt: TGTGCCAGCAGCCTCGGACAGGGATTAGGCTACACCTTC; cdr3_aa: CASSLGQGLGYTF
clone_size: .; d_call: .; v_call: TRBV5-6; cdr3_length: 14; j_call: TRBJ1-4; cdr3_nt: TGTGCCAGCAGCTTGTCCCCAGCCGGAGAAAAACTGTTTTTT; cdr3_aa: CASSLSPAGEKLFF